The rows below give T cell receptor beta chains drawn from one sample of a study of beta chain features in type 1 diabetes. Here immunoSEQ multiplex PCR was the method, and the copy in TCRdb shows in-frame clones only, minus some. The sample holds around 250,000 clones, 13% to 15% seen once. The sample consisted of naive CD4+ T cells from blood. The receptors come from a woman in her 40s in good health. CDR3s include the opening cysteine and the closing phenylalanine or tryptophan. A D gene is named only where the DNA matches it firmly. Size values are once, few and many counts, or a class for expanded clones, and some rows have none.

TRBJ2-6 16 . TRBV5-1 few TGCGCCAGCAGCTTACAGGGATTCTCTGGGGCCAACGTCCTGACTTTC CASSLQGFSGANVLTF
TRBJ2-5 19 TRBD2 TRBV18 few TGTGCCAGCTCACCACCACCGGGACTAGCGGGACTGTACCAAGAGACCCAGTACTTC CASSPPPGLAGLYQETQYF
TRBJ1-2 15 . TRBV13 few TGTGCCAGCAGCTTAGGGGCGTCCTGGCCGGGTGGCTACACCTTC CASSLGASWPGGYTF
TRBJ1-2 11 . TRBV29-1 few TGCAGCGCCGGGGGTGACTATGGCTACACCTTC CSAGGDYGYTF
TRBJ2-3 12 . TRBV9 few TGTGCCAGCAGCGCCTCTAAAGATACGCAGTATTTT CASSASKDTQYF
TRBJ2-5 12 . TRBV15 many TGTGCCACCAGCAGTCCAAGCCGAGCCCAGTACTTC CATSSPSRAQYF
TRBJ1-4 11 . TRBV20-1 few TGCAGTGTAGGGGTAAATGAAAAACTGTTTTTT CSVGVNEKLFF
TRBJ2-2 17 TRBD2 TRBV5-1 . TGCGCCAGCAGCTGGTGGACTAGCGGGGGGTCCACCGGGGAGCTGTTTTTT CASSWWTSGGSTGELFF
TRBJ1-2 15 . TRBV13 few TGTGCCAGCAGCTTAAGCTCGGAATCCAGGCACGGCTACACCTTC CASSLSSESRHGYTF
TRBJ1-3 16 TRBD1 TRBV2 . TGTGCCAGCAGTCGGACAGGGGCCTTCTCTGGAAACACCATATATTTT CASSRTGAFSGNTIYF
TRBJ1-1 16 TRBD1 TRBV18 few TGTGCCAGCTCACCGACGGGACAGGGGGCGAATACTGAAGCTTTCTTT CASSPTGQGANTEAFF
TRBJ2-7 12 . TRBV7-9 . TGTGCCAGCAGCTTTGGCCCCAGTGAGCAGTACTTC CASSFGPSEQYF
TRBJ1-6 16 TRBD1 TRBV5-1 . TGCGCCAGCAGCTGGGACAGGAGCTCCTATAATTCACCCCTCCACTTT CASSWDRSSYNSPLHF
TRBJ2-7 14 TRBD2 TRBV29-1 few TGCAGCGTCTGGCCGACGGGGGGGGACGGGGAGCAGTACTTC CSVWPTGGDGEQYF
TRBJ2-5 15 . TRBV29-1 few TGCAGCGTTGGGTTAGGATCGGGTGTTGGAGAGACCCAGTACTTC CSVGLGSGVGETQYF
TRBJ1-5 15 . TRBV19 few TGTGCCAGTATCGGGGGGGTGTATAGCAATCAGCCCCAGCATTTT CASIGGVYSNQPQHF
TRBJ2-2 16 . TRBV5-5 few TGTGCCAGCACCCACGGGGGAAGAGGAAACACCGGGGAGCTGTTTTTT CASTHGGRGNTGELFF
TRBJ1-4 15 . TRBV6-6 few TGTGCCAGCAGTTACGGCCGAGGAGAGGGTGAAAAACTGTTTTTT CASSYGRGEGEKLFF
TRBJ1-2 14 . TRBV27 . TGTGCCAGCAGTGCCCCAGGTCTCGGTCGGGGCTACACCTTC CASSAPGLGRGYTF
TRBJ2-2 14 TRBD2 TRBV6-4 few TGTGCCCATTCAGCGGGGGTGAACACCGGGGAGCTGTTTTTT CAHSAGVNTGELFF
TRBJ1-2 15 . TRBV12-5 . TGTGCTAGTGGTTTGGTACCCGCAGGGAACTATGGCTACACCTTC CASGLVPAGNYGYTF
TRBJ2-5 12 . TRBV7-9 . TGTGCCAGCAGCCAGGGCGCGGAGACCCAGTACTTC CASSQGAETQYF
TRBJ2-1 15 TRBD2 TRBV18 . TGTGCCAGCTCACAGGTGGCGGGGGGCGACAATGAGCAGTTCTTC CASSQVAGGDNEQFF
TRBJ1-2 13 . TRBV19 . TGTGCCAGTAGTCGGGGGATTGACGGAGGCTACACCTTC CASSRGIDGGYTF
TRBJ2-3 16 . TRBV5-1 . TGCGCCAGCAGCCCCCTGGAGTTCGACTTAACAGATACGCAGTATTTT CASSPLEFDLTDTQYF
TRBJ2-3 15 . TRBV5-1 . TGCGCCAGCAGCCTGACAGGCGGGAGAACAGATACGCAGTATTTT CASSLTGGRTDTQYF
TRBJ1-2 17 TRBD1 TRBV27 few TGTGCCAGCAGTTTACGTCAGGGGGTCATCCCGAACTATGGCTACACCTTC CASSLRQGVIPNYGYTF
TRBJ2-5 14 . TRBV5-1 few TGCGCCAGCAGCTTTCTTGGAGGCGGGGAGACCCAGTACTTC CASSFLGGGETQYF
TRBJ2-5 13 TRBD2 TRBV6-5 . TGTGCCAGCTTTAGCGGGGGGGCTCGGACCCAGTACTTC CASFSGGARTQYF
TRBJ1-3 15 . TRBV6-1 few TGTGCCAGCAGTGACGGACTTTTCTCTGGAAACACCATATATTTT CASSDGLFSGNTIYF
TRBJ1-5 16 TRBD1 TRBV10-3 few TGTGCCATCAGTGAGTCCGGGGACAGGGCTGGTCAGCCCCAGCATTTT CAISESGDRAGQPQHF
TRBJ2-3 15 . TRBV5-1 . TGCGCCAGCAGCTTGGAACAGGCGGGCACAGATACGCAGTATTTT CASSLEQAGTDTQYF
TRBJ2-3 17 TRBD1 TRBV5-1 few TGCGCCAGCAAAGAATCGGACAGGGTATTTTTCCTAGATACGCAGTATTTT CASKESDRVFFLDTQYF
TRBJ1-2 15 TRBD1 TRBV27 few TGTGCCAGCAGTTTTAATACGGGACAGATATACGGCTACACCTTC CASSFNTGQIYGYTF
TRBJ1-4 16 . TRBV5-4 . TGTGCCAGCAGCTTGGGCGGGGGCCGGTCTAATGAAAAACTGTTTTTT CASSLGGGRSNEKLFF
TRBJ2-5 13 . TRBV19 many TGTGCCAGTAGTATGGAGGATGTGAAGACCCAGTACTTC CASSMEDVKTQYF
TRBJ2-6 15 . TRBV2 . TGTGCCAGCAGTGAATCGGCGGCTGGGGCCAACGTCCTGACTTTC CASSESAAGANVLTF
TRBJ2-1 16 TRBD1 TRBV9 few TGTGCCAGCAGCGTCACCGGGACAGTGTTCATCAATGAGCAGTTCTTC CASSVTGTVFINEQFF
TRBJ1-1 13 TRBD1 TRBV6-5 few TGTGCCGTACGGGGACAGGTGAACACTGAAGCTTTCTTT CAVRGQVNTEAFF
TRBJ2-7 15 TRBD2 TRBV9 . TGTGCCAGCAGCGTAGAAGCGGGGGGGTCCTACGAGCAGTACTTC CASSVEAGGSYEQYF
TRBJ2-3 16 . TRBV19 . TGTGCCAGTACCCTGGGGCTGGAAAAGGTCACAGATACGCAGTATTTT CASTLGLEKVTDTQYF
TRBJ2-1 15 TRBD1 TRBV11-2 . TGTGCCAGCAGCGAGGGGACAGCAACCTACAATGAGCAGTTCTTC CASSEGTATYNEQFF
TRBJ1-2 15 . TRBV27 once TGTGCCAGCAGTTTGGTGGGTCGACTTAAGTATGGCTACACCTTC CASSLVGRLKYGYTF
TRBJ1-5 13 . TRBV4-1 many TGCGCCAGCAGCCAAGTGGGGGGAGAGCCCCAGCATTTT CASSQVGGEPQHF
TRBJ1-4 14 TRBD1 TRBV7-9 few TGTGCCAGCAGCTCCGGGACAGATAATGAAAAACTGTTTTTT CASSSGTDNEKLFF
TRBJ2-1 16 . TRBV27 few TGTGCCAGCAGTTTAACTAGCTCCTACTCCTACAATGAGCAGTTCTTC CASSLTSSYSYNEQFF
TRBJ1-1 13 . TRBV7-9 few TGTGCCAGCAGCTCGGGGTCCTACACTGAAGCTTTCTTT CASSSGSYTEAFF
TRBJ2-1 15 TRBD2 TRBV5-8 few TGTGCCAGCAGCTTGTACCGGGGGGGGCCCCATGAGCAGTTCTTC CASSLYRGGPHEQFF
TRBJ2-5 12 . TRBV29-1 few TGCAGCGTTGAATTAACAGGGGAGACCCAGTACTTC CSVELTGETQYF
TRBJ2-1 19 TRBD1 TRBV7-9 . TGTGCCAGCAGCTGGACAGGGGGCGTTAGGTCGATTCTTTACAATGAGCAGTTCTTC CASSWTGGVRSILYNEQFF
TRBJ1-2 14 TRBD1 TRBV6-5 few TGTGCCAGCAGGATGACAGGGGGTGCCTATGGCTACACCTTC CASRMTGGAYGYTF
TRBJ1-2 15 TRBD1 TRBV5-1 . TGCGCCAGCAGCCCGTCGACAGGGGGGAGCTATGGCTACACCTTC CASSPSTGGSYGYTF
TRBJ1-1 14 . TRBV9 . TGTGCCAGCAGCGCGGGAGGACGGGACACTGAAGCTTTCTTT CASSAGGRDTEAFF
TRBJ2-3 15 . TRBV9 . TGTGCCAACAGCGTTACAGGGGGGGACACAGATACGCAGTATTTT CANSVTGGDTDTQYF
TRBJ1-1 13 . TRBV7-8 few TGTGCCAGCAGCTCAGTGGGGCACACTGAAGCTTTCTTT CASSSVGHTEAFF
TRBJ2-3 13 . TRBV2 . TGTGCCAGCAAGGCGGGCGGCACAGATACGCAGTATTTT CASKAGGTDTQYF
TRBJ1-2 13 . TRBV10-3 . TGTGCCATCAGTGAGTCGGAGGGCTATGGCTACACCTTC CAISESEGYGYTF